This T cell receptor (beta chain) stems from a study of blood T cell repertoires in COVID-19. The germline CDR1 and CDR2 sequences are SGDLS and YYNGEE. The CDR3 is 15 amino acids. V was clipped by 0 bases and J by 2 bases, with 12 bases between them. TCRdb's copy holds only in-frame clones and misses some; the assay was immunoSEQ multiplex PCR. The sample holds 400,000 to 550,000 clones; approximately 90% are singletons and the top ten take approximately 2%. The source material was PBMCs or T cells enriched from blood (not recorded which). The chain links TRBV9 to TRBJ2-7, with D maybe TRBD2 (5 bases). This TCR was recovered from a young woman with acute COVID-19. CDR3 in DNA: TGTGCCAGCAGCGTAGGAGGGCAGGCAACCTACGAGCAGTACTTC. It yields the protein CASSVGGQATYEQYF.